This T cell receptor beta chain was obtained from a study of vaccination and CD4 T cells after COVID-19. Study-wide context: Convalescent individuals numbered four females and six males, two being Hispanic.

The CDR3 loop spans 20 amino acids. J lost 6 bases, V lost 7 bases, and 22 bases had no gene match. CDR1 is MDHEN, CDR2 SYDVKM, per germline. The table lists this clonotype with a few counts. There were positive PCR dates ranging from March to December 2020, all predating US Alpha, Beta and Delta variants. TCRdb itself ran the PCR reads through MiXCR, one entry per CDR3 protein. The repertoire holds just over 20,000 distinct CDR3 sequences, with about 60% as singletons. The V call is TRBV28, the J call TRBJ2-2, with 11 bases aligning to TRBD1. The source of this sequence is a human donor who had recovered from COVID-19. The source was CD4+ T cells from blood, collected before SARS-CoV-2 vaccination. The CDR3 DNA reads TGTGCCAGCATCAGAAGGATGGGACAGGGGGTTCTTCGGTACGCCGGGGAGCTGTTTTTT. As protein: CASIRRMGQGVLRYAGELFF.